This passage covers 3 T cell receptor beta chains from one sample sequenced in a study of blood T cell repertoires in COVID-19. The method was immunoSEQ multiplex PCR; TCRdb's version includes in-frame clones alone and lacks a portion of them. The sample consists of about 360,000 clones, roughly 90% of them appearing once. Sequenced input: peripheral blood. The receptor set was obtained from an older woman with COVID-19, enrolled during active disease.

V is TRBV5-4 and J is TRBJ2-1, with D hard to call. The CDR3 is 12 residues long. V was pared by 4 bases and J by 8 bases, with 10 bases between. Germline V gives CDR1 SGHNT, CDR2 YYREEE (reference sequence). Here the CDR3 reads CASSRMSYEQFF. CDR3 sequence (DNA): TGTGCCAGCAGCCGAATGAGTTATGAGCAGTTCTTC. The full variable domain, in which reference TRBV5-4 and TRBJ2-1 provide the parts outside the CDR3, is ETGVTQSPTHLIKTRGQQVTLRCSSQSGHNTVSWYQQALGQGPQFIFQYYREEENGRGNFPPRFSGLQFPNYSSELNVNALELDDSALYLCASSRMSYEQFFGPGTRLTVL.

The chain combines TRBV27 with TRBJ1-2; perhaps TRBD1 as D (6 bases). Germline assignment: CDR1 MNHEY and CDR2 SMNVEV (reference sequence). The CDR3 spans 14 residues. V was pared by 4 bases and J by 6 bases, with 15 bases between. Here the CDR3 reads CASSSLQGFHGYTF. CDR3 coding DNA: TGTGCCAGCAGTTCCCTCCAGGGGTTCCATGGCTACACCTTC.

V usage is TRBV3-1 (or the pseudogene TRBV3-2) and J usage is TRBJ2-7; D uncertain. Germline CDR1 is LGHDT and CDR2 is YNNKEL (reference sequence). The CDR3 contains 12 residues. Between the trimmed V and J ends, which lost 4 bases and 6 bases, there was a span of 10 bases. This CDR3 reads CASSPWSGEQYF. The CDR3 DNA is TGTGCCAGCAGCCCCTGGTCCGGCGAGCAGTACTTC.